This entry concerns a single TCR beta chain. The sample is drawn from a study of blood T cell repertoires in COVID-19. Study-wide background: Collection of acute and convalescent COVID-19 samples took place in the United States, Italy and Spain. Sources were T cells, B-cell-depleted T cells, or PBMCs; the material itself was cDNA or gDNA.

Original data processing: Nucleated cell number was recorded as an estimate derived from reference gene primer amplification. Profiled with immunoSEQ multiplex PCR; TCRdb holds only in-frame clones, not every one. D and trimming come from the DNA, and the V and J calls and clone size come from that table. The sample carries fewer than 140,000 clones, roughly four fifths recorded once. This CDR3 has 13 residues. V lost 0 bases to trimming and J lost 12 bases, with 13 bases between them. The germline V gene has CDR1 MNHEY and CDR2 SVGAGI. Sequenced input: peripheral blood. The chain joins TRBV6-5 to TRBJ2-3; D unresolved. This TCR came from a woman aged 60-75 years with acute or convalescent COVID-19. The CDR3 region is CASSYSSASSQYF. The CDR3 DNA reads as TGTGCCAGCAGTTACTCATCGGCTAGTTCACAGTATTTT.